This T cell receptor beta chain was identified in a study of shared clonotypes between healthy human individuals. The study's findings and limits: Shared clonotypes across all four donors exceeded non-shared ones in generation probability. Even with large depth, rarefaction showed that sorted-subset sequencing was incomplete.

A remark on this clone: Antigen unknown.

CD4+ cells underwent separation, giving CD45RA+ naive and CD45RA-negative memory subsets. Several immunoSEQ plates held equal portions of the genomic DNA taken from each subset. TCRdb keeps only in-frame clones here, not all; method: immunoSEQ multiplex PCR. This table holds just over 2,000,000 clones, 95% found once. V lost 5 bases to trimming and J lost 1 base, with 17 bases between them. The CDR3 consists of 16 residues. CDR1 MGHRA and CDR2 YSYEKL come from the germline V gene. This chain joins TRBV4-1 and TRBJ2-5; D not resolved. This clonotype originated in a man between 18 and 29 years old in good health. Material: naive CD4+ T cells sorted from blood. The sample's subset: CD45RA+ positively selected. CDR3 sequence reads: CASSASSSTTQETQYF. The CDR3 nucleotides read TGCGCCAGCAGCGCATCGTCCAGCACAACCCAAGAGACCCAGTACTTC.